These 9 T cell receptor beta chains share one sample of origin, sequenced in a study of control samples from healthy donors and cancer patients. Produced via immunoSEQ multiplex PCR; TCRdb's table is partial and in-frame only. The sample has 75,000 to 100,000 clones; roughly 92% are singletons. The sequenced sample consisted of blood. These receptor sequences come from a human donor in good health. The donor label of this sample is uncertain.

CDR3 region: CASKGESTDTQYF. The CDR3 DNA sequence: TGTGCCAGCAAGGGGGAGAGCACAGATACGCAGTATTTT. V is TRBV12-3 or TRBV12-4 and J is TRBJ2-3; possible D gene TRBD1, 6 bases. V was pared by 7 bases and J by 0 bases, with 8 bases between. The CDR3 spans 13 residues.

The rearrangement links TRBV7-8 to TRBJ1-5, with TRBD1 matching over 7 bases. CDR1 and CDR2 (germline): SGHVS, FQNEAQ. V dropped 5 bases and J dropped 0; count of bases not matched to a gene: 7. CDR3 length: 16 residues. The CDR3 DNA reads as TGTGCCAGCAGCCCCAGGACAGGAAATAGCAATCAGCCCCAGCATTTT. Its translation is CASSPRTGNSNQPQHF.

The rearrangement joins TRBV30 to TRBJ2-2; 7 bases are a match to TRBD1. The CDR3 loop spans 15 amino acids. Germline assignment: CDR1 GTSNPN and CDR2 SVGIG (reference sequence). Trimming cost V 1 base and J 6 bases; bases outside gene matches: 8. The CDR3 loop reads CAWSARGRRAGELFF. In DNA, the CDR3 is TGTGCCTGGAGTGCCAGGGGGAGACGAGCCGGGGAGCTGTTTTTT.

CDR3 protein: CASSPRPGGLGDTQYF. DNA of the CDR3: TGTGCCAGCAGCCCCCGGCCGGGGGGGCTGGGAGATACGCAGTATTTT. This rearrangement joins TRBV11-2 to TRBJ2-3; TRBD2 matches 8 bases. The germline V gene has CDR1 SGHAT and CDR2 FQNNGV. The junction had 12 bases not matched to a gene; V was cut back by 5 bases and J by 5 bases. The CDR3 is made up of 16 amino acids.

The chain joins TRBV12-3 or TRBV12-4 to TRBJ2-1; D gene ambiguous. The CDR3 spans 13 residues. Trimming cost V 6 bases and J 8 bases, with 14 bases left between them. This chain's CDR3 is CASSLRLIHEQFF. Here the CDR3 DNA reads TGTGCCAGCAGCCTCCGCCTTATTCATGAGCAGTTCTTC.

This chain uses TRBV6-5 with TRBJ1-5; 7 bases fit TRBD1. The CDR3 sequence is 15 residues long. Per the germline V gene, CDR1 is MNHEY and CDR2 is SVGAGI. With 7 bases clipped from V and 6 bases from J, the junction kept 12 bases outside the gene matches. The CDR3 sequence is CASTATGNTGQPQHF. The CDR3 DNA sequence: TGTGCCAGCACCGCGACAGGGAATACCGGTCAGCCCCAGCATTTT.

V is TRBV24-1 and J is TRBJ1-1, with D unresolved. The CDR3 has 13 residues. Trimming took 10 bases from V and 5 from J, leaving 16 bases between them. The germline V gene encodes CDR1 KGHDR and CDR2 SFDVKD. CDR3 in amino acids: CATAPDGRTEAFF. The DNA of the CDR3 is TGTGCCACGGCGCCAGATGGCCGGACTGAAGCTTTCTTT.

CDR3 loop: CATAGMSAAYEQYF. In DNA, the CDR3 is TGTGCCACCGCGGGAATGAGCGCCGCCTACGAGCAGTACTTC. The chain couples TRBV15 to TRBJ2-7; D might be TRBD2 (6 bases). Trimming took 8 bases from V and 2 from J, leaving 16 bases between them. The CDR3 runs 14 residues. Germline assignment: CDR1 LNHNV and CDR2 YYDKDF (reference sequence).

This chain connects TRBV9 to TRBJ2-1; D is unresolved. Germline V lookup: CDR1 SGDLS, CDR2 YYNGEE. V lost 0 bases to trimming and J lost 8 bases, with 3 bases between them. CDR3 length: 11 residues. The CDR3 protein is CASSVADEQFF. Here the CDR3 DNA reads TGTGCCAGCAGCGTAGCGGATGAGCAGTTCTTC.